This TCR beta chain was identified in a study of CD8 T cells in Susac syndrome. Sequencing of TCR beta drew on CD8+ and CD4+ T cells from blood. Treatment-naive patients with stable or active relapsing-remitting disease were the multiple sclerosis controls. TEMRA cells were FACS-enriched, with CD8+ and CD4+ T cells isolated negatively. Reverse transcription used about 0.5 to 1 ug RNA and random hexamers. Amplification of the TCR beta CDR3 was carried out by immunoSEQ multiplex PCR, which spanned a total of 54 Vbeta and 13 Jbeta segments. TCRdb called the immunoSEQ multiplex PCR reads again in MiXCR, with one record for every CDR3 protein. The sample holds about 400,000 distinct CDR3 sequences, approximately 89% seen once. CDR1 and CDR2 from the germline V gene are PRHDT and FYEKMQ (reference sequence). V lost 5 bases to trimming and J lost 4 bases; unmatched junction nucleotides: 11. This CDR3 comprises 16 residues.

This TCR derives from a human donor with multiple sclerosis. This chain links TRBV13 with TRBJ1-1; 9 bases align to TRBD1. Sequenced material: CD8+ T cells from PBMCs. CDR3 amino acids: CASSLAGTGSSTEAFF. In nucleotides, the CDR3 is TGTGCCAGCAGCCTCGCCGGGACAGGGAGTAGCACTGAAGCTTTCTTT.